Below, 21 T cell receptor beta chains from the same sample are listed, as sequenced in a study of tumor-infiltrating lymphocytes in primary liver carcinoma (TCRdb year 2017). Total RNA and DNA were co-extracted from roughly 20-30 mg of bulk tissue with the AllPrep DNA/RNA mini kit, without cell sorting. Sequencing was carried out with an Illumina HiSeq 2500. A constant-region primer and ProtoScript II reverse transcriptase were used to reverse-transcribe TCRbeta-specific cDNA from 500 ng total RNA. Construction of the TCRbeta libraries relied on three nested rounds of multiplex PCR, following a slightly modified ARM-PCR procedure. The first two PCR rounds used multiplex TRBV1-TRBV30 forward primers with a Cbeta reverse primer, each for 10 cycles. Using fastp trimming at Q25 and MiXCR clonotype assembly, TCRdb reanalyzed the public sequencing data and kept in-frame beta chains. Each CDR3 protein appears once, grouped with its most common genes and DNA. In this sample the table shows about 190,000 distinct CDR3 sequences, roughly 80% of which occur a single time. The ten largest account for roughly 18% of the sample.

The specimen was tumor tissue from primary liver carcinoma. These receptors came from a man between 40 and 49 years old with primary liver carcinoma and hepatitis B virus infection.

The chain couples TRBV19 to TRBJ1-1; the D is unclear. V lost 7 bases and J 4 bases, leaving 19 bases between the germline ends. Per the germline V gene, CDR1 is LNHDA and CDR2 is SQIVND (reference sequence). CDR3 length equals 15 residues. The CDR3 spells CASKREGYTGTEAFF. As DNA, the CDR3 is TGTGCCAGTAAAAGGGAGGGCTATACGGGCACTGAAGCTTTCTTT.

A note on this clonotype: One junction end disagrees with the germline gene, perhaps due to a read error. The chain combines TRBV11-3 with TRBJ2-1; no clear D gene. From germline, CDR1 is SGHNT and CDR2 YENEEA. This CDR3 has 14 amino acids. The CDR3 DNA sequence: TGTGCCAGCAACTTAGACGTCTCGAACAAAGAGCAGCTCTTC. This sequence encodes CASNLDVSNKEQLF.

This clonotype was recorded a few times. A much more abundant neighbour one base away suggests this may be a read error. This chain uses TRBV10-2 with TRBJ2-7; D perhaps matches TRBD1 (8 bases). Germline-derived CDR1 and CDR2 are WSHSY and SAAADI. The CDR3 is 14 residues long. The CDR3 loop reads CASSYRGGPYVQYF. In DNA form, the CDR3 reads TGCGCCAGCAGCTACAGGGGGGGTCCCTACGTGCAGTACTTC.

The chain is built from TRBV6-6 and TRBJ2-1, with TRBD1 as a possible D gene (5 bases). Germline V gene lookup returns CDR1 MNHNY and CDR2 SVGAGI (reference sequence). The CDR3 sequence is 17 residues long. V lost 3 bases, J lost 6 bases, and 21 bases lay in between. The CDR3 DNA sequence: TGTGCCAGCAGTTATTCGGTGGGTCAGGGCATACGCAATGAGCAGTTCTTC. This codes for CASSYSVGQGIRNEQFF.

This clonotype was counted many times. This chain links TRBV6-1 with TRBJ2-7; 10 nucleotides match TRBD2. The CDR3 covers 16 residues. Trimming removed 1 base from V and 4 bases from J; junction bases left unmatched: 7. Germline CDR1 reads MNHNS; CDR2 reads SASEGT. The CDR3 DNA follows: TGTGCCAGCAGTGAAGTACGAACTAGCGGGAAGTACGAGCAGTACTTC. Translated: CASSEVRTSGKYEQYF.

This chain links TRBV6-6 with TRBJ1-5; D ambiguous. V was pared by 8 bases and J by 3 bases, with 23 bases between. The length of the CDR3 is 17 residues. Germline V lookup: CDR1 MNHNY, CDR2 SVGAGI (reference sequence). CDR3 coding DNA: TGTGCCAGCGGCCCCCACTTGGACGATCGCTTCAATCAGCCCCAGCATTTT. Translation gives CASGPHLDDRFNQPQHF.

As for this clonotype: A read error may explain this, as a much larger clone is one base away. The gene calls are TRBV5-1 and TRBJ1-1; a possible D gene is TRBD1 (6 bases). In germline, CDR1 is SGHRS, CDR2 YFSETQ. CDR3 length equals 11 residues. The CDR3 is CACRGSFEAFF. The CDR3 DNA reads TGCGCCTGCAGGGGAAGTTTTGAAGCTTTCTTT.

Comments on this clonotype: Germline is not matched at one junction end, which may reflect a read error. J is TRBJ2-7 and V is TRBV7-9; maybe TRBD2 (6 bases). CDR3 size: 12 residues. Germline V gene lookup returns CDR1 SEHNR and CDR2 FQNEAQ (reference sequence). CDR3 residues: CASSWSGDERYF. DNA for the CDR3: TGTGCCAGCAGCTGGTCGGGGGACGAGCGGTACTTC.

A note on this clonotype: Its ends do not fully match the called genes, so a read error is possible. This chain joins TRBV5-4 and TRBJ2-3, with no clear D. CDR3 length equals 13 residues. CDR1 is SGHNT, CDR2 YYREEE, per germline (reference sequence). CDR3 sequence (DNA): TGTACCAGCAGCTTGCCTTATACAGATACGCGGTATTTT. Amino acids: CTSSLPYTDTRYF. The full variable domain, its missing parts supplied by reference TRBV5-4 and TRBJ2-3, is ETGVTQSPTHLIKTRGQQVTLRCSSQSGHNTVSWYQQALGQGPQFIFQYYREEENGRGNFPPRFSGLQFPNYSSELNVNALELDDSALYLCTSSLPYTDTRYFGPGTRLTVL.

This clonotype was seen repeatedly, ten times or more. The CDR3 protein is CASVDRSGNTIYF. As DNA, the CDR3 is TGTGCCTCGGTGGACCGTTCTGGAAACACCATATATTTT. The J gene is TRBJ1-3, the V gene TRBV6-1; D is unclear. Germline CDR1 reads MNHNS; CDR2 reads SASEGT. This CDR3 contains 13 residues. V lost 11 bases to trimming and J lost 1 base, with 12 bases between them.

This clonotype came up many times. CDR3 in DNA: TGTGCCAGCAGTTTGGGCCGGCTCGCTGAAGCTTTCTTT. It is translated as CASSLGRLAEAFF. V gene TRBV28 combines with J gene TRBJ1-1; D uncertain. Germline V gives CDR1 MDHEN, CDR2 SYDVKM. V gave up 3 bases and J gave up 6 bases, with 11 bases separating them. The CDR3 totals 13 residues.

Comment on this clonotype: This likely comes from a read error, as the CDR3 has no conserved phenylalanine or tryptophan at its end. The DNA is left out, because the CDR3 cannot be placed on it with certainty; the CDR3 is given as TCRdb lists it. The V gene is TRBV11-3, the J gene TRBJ2-7. From germline, CDR1 is SGHNT and CDR2 YENEEA. The length of the CDR3 is 14 amino acids, counting both ends. The CDR3 here is CASSLGASTYEQCL.

Notes on this clonotype: This sequence may be a read error, since a much larger clone differs from it by one base. This chain links TRBV5-1 with TRBJ2-1; D may be TRBD2 (6 bases). Germline-derived CDR1 and CDR2 are SGHRS and YFSETQ. The ends were cut back, 0 bases at V and 3 bases at J, with 7 bases in the middle. The CDR3 extends over 14 amino acids. This chain's CDR3 is CASSLVGGYNEQFF. The DNA for the CDR3 is TGCGCCAGCAGCTTGGTGGGGGGCTACAATGAGCAGTTCTTC.

A note on this clonotype: Germline is not matched at one junction end, which may reflect a read error. The chain links TRBV11-2 to TRBJ2-3; 8 bases line up with TRBD2. In germline, CDR1 is SGHAT, CDR2 FQNNGV. The CDR3 is 15 residues long. CDR3 region: CASSDSGICTDTQFF. In DNA form, the CDR3 reads TGTGCCAGCAGCGATAGCGGGATATGTACAGATACGCAGTTTTTT.

The chain recombines TRBV28 with TRBJ2-2, with 10 bases identical to TRBD1. V shed 9 bases and J 1 base; nucleotides not matched to a gene: 11. Germline V gene lookup returns CDR1 MDHEN and CDR2 SYDVKM. The CDR3 consists of 17 residues. The CDR3 loop is CASTGGQGYRNTGELFF. DNA of the CDR3: TGTGCCAGTACAGGGGGACAGGGGTATCGGAACACCGGGGAGCTGTTTTTT.

As regards this clonotype: It may be a read error: a sequence one base away is much more abundant. This chain uses TRBV30 with TRBJ1-1; D unclear. The CDR3 has 10 residues. The V gene's germline CDR1 is GTSNPN and CDR2 SVGIG (reference sequence). The V end was cut by 4 bases, the J end by 10 bases, with 10 bases between. CDR3 nucleotide sequence: TGTGCCTGGACTACAAAACTAGCTTTCTTT. This codes for CAWTTKLAFF.

Concerning this clonotype itself: At one end the junction does not follow the germline gene, possibly because of a read error. The V gene is TRBV6-1, the J gene TRBJ1-2, with D unclear. Germline V gene data show CDR1 as MNHNS and CDR2 as SASEGT. The CDR3 runs to 12 residues. The CDR3 loop is CASTHDNYGYTF. The CDR3 DNA sequence: TGTGCCAGCACCCATGACAACTATGGCTACACTTTC.

Turning to this clonotype: Compared with germline, one end of the junction differs, possibly owing to a read error. The rearrangement links TRBV6-6 to TRBJ2-3; no reliable D call. The CDR3 is made up of 14 amino acids. Germline V gene data show CDR1 as MNHNY and CDR2 as SVGAGI (reference sequence). The CDR3 DNA follows: TGTGCTAGCAGGCAAGGGTTTAGCATAGATACGCAGTATTTT. This encodes CASRQGFSIDTQYF.

Comment on this clonotype: At one end, the junction sequence differs from germline, possibly due to a read error. The V and J genes are TRBV6-6 and TRBJ2-3, with a weak D call TRBD2 (5 bases). This CDR3 spans 16 amino acids. The germline V gene encodes CDR1 MNHNY and CDR2 SVGAGI (reference sequence). DNA of the CDR3: TGTGCCAGTAGTTCCCCGGCCGGGGAGTACGTGGATACGCAGTATTTT. It is translated as CASSSPAGEYVDTQYF.

As for this clonotype: One end of the junction does not line up with germline, which may come from a read error. The gene calls are TRBV29-1 and TRBJ1-5; tentatively, D is TRBD1 (5 bases). The CDR3 has 12 residues. Germline CDR1 SQVTM, CDR2 ANQGSEA. Here the CDR3 DNA reads TGCTGCGTTGCTCAGGGAAGGCAGCCCCAGCATTTT. Residues: CCVAQGRQPQHF.

For this clonotype: One end of the junction is discordant with germline, which a read error may explain. V gene TRBV6-2 or TRBV6-3 combines with J gene TRBJ2-7; TRBD2 aligns across 8 bases. The CDR3 is 13 residues long. The germline V gene has CDR1 MNHEY and CDR2 SVGEGT. CDR3 amino acids: CTSSYGLATEEYF. CDR3 DNA sequence: TGTACCAGCAGTTACGGACTAGCAACCGAGGAGTATTTC.